The rows below give T cell receptor beta chains drawn from one sample of a study of cytomegalovirus exposure and HLA in healthy donors. Clones were read by immunoSEQ multiplex PCR, and TCRdb kept only the in-frame ones, dropping some. The repertoire has approximately 120,000 clones, around 77% of them found once; the top ten carry around 13%. Sequencing was performed on PBMCs. These receptors were obtained from a woman aged 40 to 50 in good health and CMV-seropositive. CDR3s include the opening cysteine and the closing phenylalanine or tryptophan. Each record gives: V gene, D gene, J gene, clone size, CDR3 DNA, CDR3 protein. D genes are given only for firm matches. Expanded clones get a size class; other rows say once, few or many, or leave the size out.

TRBV28	.	TRBJ2-7	.	TGTGCCAGCAGTTCCCTTTCTGGAGGGATTTACGAGCAGTACTTC	CASSSLSGGIYEQYF
TRBV5-1	.	TRBJ2-1	.	TGCGCCAGCAGCTTGACAGAAAATGAGCAGTTCTTC	CASSLTENEQFF
TRBV5-5	.	TRBJ2-7	few	TGTGCCAGCAGCTTAACTCCCGCCTACGAGCAGTACTTC	CASSLTPAYEQYF
TRBV6-1	.	TRBJ2-7	.	TGTGCCAGCAGTGAATCTCTATTCCTTTACGAGCAGTACTTC	CASSESLFLYEQYF
TRBV2	TRBD2	TRBJ2-1	.	TGTGCCAGCAGGGGACTAGCGGGAGGTCCCGAGCAGTTCTTC	CASRGLAGGPEQFF
TRBV9	.	TRBJ2-7	few	TGTGCCAGCAGCGTAGGGGGGGTTCCCTACGAGCAGTACTTC	CASSVGGVPYEQYF
TRBV11-1	.	TRBJ2-7	.	TGTGCCAGCAGCTTGCGGGATTCCTACGAGCAGTACTTC	CASSLRDSYEQYF
TRBV28	.	TRBJ2-7	.	TGTGCCAGCAGCCCAACACTAGTTTTTGTGCAGTACTTC	CASSPTLVFVQYF
TRBV19	TRBD2	TRBJ2-4	.	TGTGCCAGTAGACTAGCGGGAGCCAAAAACATTCAGTACTTC	CASRLAGAKNIQYF
TRBV30	.	TRBJ1-4	.	TGTGCCTGGGGCCGGGGGACGGATGAAAAACTGTTTTTT	CAWGRGTDEKLFF
TRBV19	TRBD2	TRBJ2-1	.	TGTGCCAGTACCCCGACTAGCGGCTACTCCTACAATGAGCAGTTCTTC	CASTPTSGYSYNEQFF
TRBV29-1	TRBD2	TRBJ2-1	few	TGCAGCGTGTCGAGTAGCGGGGTCTACAATGAGCAGTTCTTC	CSVSSSGVYNEQFF
TRBV19	.	TRBJ2-5	.	TGTGCCAGTAGGGAGTCTGGGGAGACCCAGTACTTC	CASRESGETQYF
TRBV27	.	TRBJ2-7	once	TGTGCCAGCAGTTTCGGGAACTCCGAGCAGTACTTC	CASSFGNSEQYF
TRBV15	.	TRBJ2-7	once	TGTGCCACCAGCAGGGTCAGGAGGGTTGGGGAGCAGTACTTC	CATSRVRRVGEQYF
TRBV11-2	TRBD1	TRBJ1-4	once	TGTGCCAGCAGCCGGGGGACAGGGGATGAAAAACTGTTTTTT	CASSRGTGDEKLFF
TRBV6-1	.	TRBJ2-7	.	TGTGCCAGCACTGAGGGGAGGTTGAGGGAGCAGTACTTC	CASTEGRLREQYF
TRBV7-2	.	TRBJ1-2	.	TGTGCCAGCAGCTTAGTAGGCCTAGGGGGTGGCTACACCTTC	CASSLVGLGGGYTF
TRBV6-6	.	TRBJ2-1	.	TGTGCCAGCAGTTCCTACCTTGGTAATGAGCAGTTCTTC	CASSSYLGNEQFF
TRBV5-1	.	TRBJ2-4	.	TGCGCCAGCAGCTTATCGGGGGATAAAAACATTCAGTACTTC	CASSLSGDKNIQYF
TRBV18	TRBD1	TRBJ1-5	.	TGTGCCAGCTCACGCGGGGACAGTAGCAATCAGCCCCAGCATTTT	CASSRGDSSNQPQHF
TRBV11-1	.	TRBJ2-7	.	TGTGCCAGCAGCTCCCGCGACGGGTACGAGCAGTACTTC	CASSSRDGYEQYF
TRBV4-1	TRBD2	TRBJ2-3	.	TGCGCCAGCAGCCTTTCCGGAGGGGCCGAGGGCGGGGGGACAGATACGCAGTATTTT	CASSLSGGAEGGGTDTQYF
TRBV18	TRBD2	TRBJ2-2	once	TGTGCCAGCTCACCACGGACTAGCGGCTTCACCGGGGAGCTGTTTTTT	CASSPRTSGFTGELFF
TRBV11-2	.	TRBJ2-7	once	TGTGCCAGCAGCTTAGCGGCGTGGGTGCAACGGGTAAACGAGCAGTACTTC	CASSLAAWVQRVNEQYF
TRBV5-6	.	TRBJ2-3	.	TGTGCCAGCAGCTCGATTACTAGCAGATACACAGATACGCAGTATTTT	CASSSITSRYTDTQYF
TRBV2	TRBD1	TRBJ2-7	few	TGTGCCAGCAGGTACCCCCGGGACAGGGGATCCTACGAGCAGTACTTC	CASRYPRDRGSYEQYF
TRBV5-6	.	TRBJ1-2	few	TGTGCCAGCAGCTTGCGGGGCTATGGCTACACCTTC	CASSLRGYGYTF
TRBV5-1	TRBD1	TRBJ2-3	.	TGCGCCAGCAGCTCCACCGGGACAGGGGGCACAGATACGCAGTATTTT	CASSSTGTGGTDTQYF
TRBV12-1	.	TRBJ2-7	.	TGTGCCAGCAGCCAAAAACTCCTAGCGGGAGGTTACGAGCAGTACTTC	CASSQKLLAGGYEQYF
TRBV7-8	.	TRBJ2-7	.	TGTGCCAGCAGCTTAAATCCCACCTACGAGCAGTACTTC	CASSLNPTYEQYF
TRBV28	TRBD2	TRBJ2-7	.	TGTGCCACCTCAAAGACTAGCGGGAGGGCTTGGGGTTACTACGAGCAGTACTTC	CATSKTSGRAWGYYEQYF
TRBV16	.	TRBJ2-1	.	TGTGCCAGCAGCCAATCAACCGCGGGGAATGAGCAGTTCTTC	CASSQSTAGNEQFF
TRBV7-9	TRBD2	TRBJ2-2	.	TGTTCCAGCACCCCACCGACTAGCGGGAGGGCCGGGGAGCTGTTTTTT	CSSTPPTSGRAGELFF
TRBV28	TRBD2	TRBJ2-3	.	TGTGCCAGCAGTTTCCTCGGGGCGGGGGACACAGATACGCAGTATTTT	CASSFLGAGDTDTQYF
TRBV6-1	.	TRBJ1-6	.	TGTGCCAGCAATCGGCCTCTCAGGGATTCACCCCTCCACTTT	CASNRPLRDSPLHF
TRBV28	TRBD1	TRBJ2-1	.	TGTGCCAGCAGTTTACTGACAGGGGGGAACTACAATGAGCAGTTCTTC	CASSLLTGGNYNEQFF
TRBV7-3	TRBD2	TRBJ2-7	.	TGTGCCAGCAGCTTGGGAGGGACCAGCTACGAGCAGTACTTC	CASSLGGTSYEQYF
TRBV28	TRBD2	TRBJ2-5	.	TGTGCCACCGAGGACACTAGCGGTTACCAAGAGACCCAGTACTTC	CATEDTSGYQETQYF
TRBV9	.	TRBJ1-1	.	TGTGCCAGCAGCGCCTCGGACACCTGGAACACTGAAGCTTTCTTT	CASSASDTWNTEAFF
TRBV2	.	TRBJ2-1	.	TGTGCCAGCAGTGATAGGCTAGCTATTCTCAACTACAATGAGCAGTTCTTC	CASSDRLAILNYNEQFF
TRBV28	TRBD1	TRBJ2-7	.	TGTGCCAGCAGCGCACGGGACAGGGAATTCGAGCAGTACTTC	CASSARDREFEQYF
TRBV5-1	.	TRBJ1-1	.	TGCGCCAGCAGCCAACTCAGGGCCACTGAAGCTTTCTTT	CASSQLRATEAFF
TRBV28	TRBD1	TRBJ1-5	.	TGTGCCAGCGGGGGTTCAGCCGAGGGGGCCAGCAATCAGCCCCAGCATTTT	CASGGSAEGASNQPQHF
TRBV11-2	.	TRBJ1-2	.	TGTGCCAGCAGCACCCCAGTCTCAGGAGGCGCCTATGTCTACACCTTC	CASSTPVSGGAYVYTF
TRBV28	.	TRBJ1-4	.	TGTGCCAGCAGTTTAATGATCCGGACAGAGCAGGGCGCAACTAATGAAAAACTGTTTTTT	CASSLMIRTEQGATNEKLFF
TRBV19	.	TRBJ2-1	once	TGTGCCAGGTTCCTAGGTAATGAGCAGTTCTTC	CARFLGNEQFF
TRBV19	TRBD1	TRBJ1-1	.	TGTGCCAGTAGTTACGCGGACAGGGGGCGCGGGACTGAAGCTTTCTTT	CASSYADRGRGTEAFF
TRBV9	TRBD2	TRBJ2-2	.	TGTGCCAGCAGCGTAGTCCCTAGCGGGAGGTTCGACACCGGGGAGCTGTTTTTT	CASSVVPSGRFDTGELFF
TRBV29-1	.	TRBJ1-1	.	TGCAGCTCGGGGGGGGCAGGTGGAGCTAACACTGAAGCTTTCTTT	CSSGGAGGANTEAFF
TRBV5-6	TRBD1	TRBJ1-5	few	TGTGCCAGCAGCTTGAATGACAGGGCCAATCAGCCCCAGCATTTT	CASSLNDRANQPQHF
TRBV7-9	.	TRBJ2-1	.	TGTGCCAGCAGCTTGGACAGTTACAATGAGCAGTTCTTC	CASSLDSYNEQFF
TRBV5-1	TRBD1	TRBJ1-3	.	TGCGCCAGCAGCGCCCTACGGGACAGGGGAAACACCATATATTTT	CASSALRDRGNTIYF
TRBV21-1	.	TRBJ2-7	.	TGTGCCAGCAGCACTAGACTAGCGGGAGATAAAGAGCAGTACTTC	CASSTRLAGDKEQYF
TRBV5-1	TRBD1	TRBJ1-1	.	TGCGCCAGCAGCTTGGCACAGGGGATGGCTTCAAATACAAACACTGAAGCTTTCTTT	CASSLAQGMASNTNTEAFF
TRBV19	TRBD2	TRBJ2-1	once	TGTGCCAGTAGTCCCCGGACTAGCGGGAGGGATGAGCAGTTCTTC	CASSPRTSGRDEQFF
TRBV27	TRBD2	TRBJ2-1	.	TGTGCCAGCAAGAGGGCGGGAGGCAACAATGAGCAGTTCTTC	CASKRAGGNNEQFF